The 30 T cell receptor beta chains reported below all come from one sample, sequenced in a study of memory CD4+ T cells and cytomegalovirus serostatus. Libraries were prepared by immunoSEQ multiplex PCR; TCRdb keeps only in-frame clonotypes and omits some of them. The sample consists of about 42,000 clones, roughly 79% of them appearing once. Single viable CD3+CD4+CD8-CD45RO+ cells were sorted as the memory CD4+ T cells. The sample taken for sequencing was memory CD4+ T cells from blood. The receptor source for this set is an adult in good health and CMV-seronegative.

The chain carries TRBV9 and TRBJ2-7, with D perhaps TRBD1 (6 bases). The CDR3 has 16 amino acids. The V gene lost 4 bases and the J gene lost 4 bases, with 21 bases spanning the gap. Germline CDR1 reads SGDLS; CDR2 reads YYNGEE. CDR3: CASSPRGVGTGYEQYF. The CDR3, as DNA: TGTGCCAGCAGCCCCAGGGGCGTGGGAACAGGATACGAGCAGTACTTC.

This rearrangement joins TRBV6-1 to TRBJ2-5; 7 bases are shared with TRBD1. The CDR3 spans 16 residues. The V segment lost 3 bases and the J segment 3 bases; nucleotides outside the gene matches: 10. Looked up from germline, CDR1 is MNHNS and CDR2 is SASEGT. The CDR3 region has the DNA TGTGCCAGCAGTGACCTATCGGGGACAGAGAAAGAGACCCAGTACTTC. It is translated as CASSDLSGTEKETQYF.

The chain carries TRBV7-9 and TRBJ2-2, with no clear D. The CDR3 is 16 amino acids. Trimming removed 2 bases from V and 0 bases from J, with 10 bases in between. Germline values: CDR1 SEHNR, CDR2 FQNEAQ (reference sequence). CDR3 region: CASSLLRQPNTGELFF. CDR3 DNA sequence: TGTGCCAGCAGCTTATTAAGACAACCGAACACCGGGGAGCTGTTTTTT.

The CDR3 sequence is CAISELKGQGYGYTF. In DNA form, the CDR3 reads TGTGCCATCAGTGAGTTGAAGGGACAGGGCTATGGCTACACCTTC. The chain employs TRBV10-3 and TRBJ1-2, with 9 positions matching TRBD1. The trim removed 1 base at V and 4 bases at J, leaving 4 bases unmatched. The CDR3 is made up of 15 amino acids. CDR1 is ENHRY, CDR2 SYGVKD, per germline.

The chain combines TRBV2 with TRBJ2-2; perhaps D is TRBD1 or TRBD2 (5 bases each). The CDR3 consists of 14 residues. The V end lost 8 bases, the J end lost 5 bases, and 15 bases lay between the germline ends. Germline-derived CDR1 and CDR2 are SNHLY and FYNNEI. The CDR3 spells CASRDARATGELFF. In DNA, the CDR3 is TGTGCCAGCCGGGACGCCCGGGCGACCGGGGAGCTGTTTTTT.

The chain employs TRBV30 and TRBJ1-1; no definite D call. The CDR3 contains 14 residues. CDR1 and CDR2 (germline): GTSNPN, SVGIG (reference sequence). The germline V and J ends were trimmed by 5 bases and 5 bases, with 18 bases remaining between them. CDR3 coding DNA: TGTGCCTGGGGAACAACGAGTACGAGGACTGAAGCTTTCTTT. The encoded protein is CAWGTTSTRTEAFF.

J is TRBJ1-2 and V is TRBV19; D might be TRBD1 (5 bases). The germline V gene encodes CDR1 LNHDA and CDR2 SQIVND (reference sequence). The V and J ends lost 9 bases and 8 bases respectively, with 19 bases between them. This CDR3 region has 13 residues. The CDR3 coding sequence is TGTGCCAGCCACCCCGACGGGGGGGGAGGCTACACCTTC. Amino acids: CASHPDGGGGYTF.

The chain links TRBV4-1 to TRBJ2-7; D possibly corresponds to TRBD2 (6 bases). The germline V gene has CDR1 MGHRA and CDR2 YSYEKL. Deletions cut 4 bases from V and 2 bases from J, with 21 bases between. CDR3 size: 17 residues. DNA of the CDR3: TGCGCCAGCAGCCCCTTCCTGGAGGGACGTCACACCTACGAGCAGTACTTC. It yields the protein CASSPFLEGRHTYEQYF.

The chain is built from TRBV19 and TRBJ1-2; unclear D gene. The V end was cut by 3 bases, the J end by 5 bases, with 13 bases between. This CDR3 region has 14 residues. Germline V gives CDR1 LNHDA, CDR2 SQIVND (reference sequence). The CDR3 here is CASSIGSVMYGYTF. DNA for the CDR3: TGTGCCAGTAGTATTGGCAGTGTTATGTATGGCTACACCTTC.

The V and J genes are TRBV20-1 and TRBJ1-1, with unresolved D. The CDR3 has 11 residues. V lost 0 bases, J lost 8 bases, and 7 bases lay in between. The germline V gene has CDR1 DFQATT and CDR2 SNEGSKA (reference sequence). The DNA of the CDR3 is TGCAGTGCTAGAGATTTGGGGGAAGCTTTCTTT. Its protein product is CSARDLGEAFF.

The CDR3 is CASSQTGQGYEQYF. CDR3 sequence (DNA): TGTGCCAGCTCACAAACGGGACAGGGCTACGAGCAGTACTTC. The chain recombines TRBV18 with TRBJ2-7; TRBD1 agrees at 9 bases. V lost 4 bases and J lost 3; bases outside the gene matches: 4. Looked up from germline, CDR1 is KGHSH and CDR2 is LQKENI. This CDR3 is 14 amino acids long. Combining the CDR3 with reference TRBV18 and TRBJ2-7 gives the whole variable domain NAGVMQNPRHLVRRRGQEARLRCSPMKGHSHVYWYRQLPEEGLKFMVYLQKENIIDESGMPKERFSAEFPKEGPSILRIQQVVRGDSAAYFCASSQTGQGYEQYFGPGTRLTVT.

The rearrangement joins TRBV19 to TRBJ1-2, with a tentative D call TRBD1 (5 bases). This CDR3 region has 15 residues. Germline V gene lookup returns CDR1 LNHDA and CDR2 SQIVND (reference sequence). Trimming removed 6 bases from V and 2 bases from J, with 16 bases in between. CDR3 nucleotides: TGTGCCAGTAGAAGGGACGTTCCACTCAACTATGGCTACACCTTC. This codes for CASRRDVPLNYGYTF. The variable domain in full, with the rest retrieved from reference TRBV19 and TRBJ1-2, is DGGITQSPKYLFRKEGQNVTLSCEQNLNHDAMYWYRQDPGQGLRLIYYSQIVNDFQKGDIAEGYSVSREKKESFPLTVTSAQKNPTAFYLCASRRDVPLNYGYTFGSGTRLTVV.

This clone has only a few counts. CDR3 bases: TGTGCCAGCAGCTTCGAAGGGGGCGCGGGGACCCAGTACTTC. Its protein product is CASSFEGGAGTQYF. This chain joins TRBV11-1 and TRBJ2-5, with 7 bases identical to TRBD1. Per the germline V gene, CDR1 is SGHAT and CDR2 is FQDESV (reference sequence). J gave up 7 bases and V 3 bases, and 8 bases lay outside the gene matches. CDR3 length equals 14 residues.

This rearrangement joins TRBV5-1 to TRBJ1-4; D is perhaps TRBD1 (5 bases). CDR3 length: 16 residues. Germline values: CDR1 SGHRS, CDR2 YFSETQ. V was cut by 0 bases and J by 0 bases, with 9 bases left in between. In nucleotides, the CDR3 is TGCGCCAGCAGCTTGGTACTAGGGGCAACTAATGAAAAACTGTTTTTT. It codes for CASSLVLGATNEKLFF. The variable domain in full, completed from reference TRBV5-1 and TRBJ1-4, reads KAGVTQTPRYLIKTRGQQVTLSCSPISGHRSVSWYQQTPGQGLQFLFEYFSETQRNKGNFPGRFSGRQFSNSRSEMNVSTLELGDSALYLCASSLVLGATNEKLFFGSGTQLSVL.

The V gene is TRBV5-1, the J gene TRBJ2-1; 8 bases fit TRBD1. The CDR3 loop spans 14 amino acids. Trimming at V came to 2 bases and at J to 10 bases, leaving 8 bases not matched to a gene. Germline lookup yields CDR1 SGHRS and CDR2 YFSETQ. This chain's CDR3 is CASSFSGQGSEQFF. Written as DNA, the CDR3 is TGCGCCAGCAGCTTCTCCGGACAGGGTTCCGAGCAGTTCTTC.

The chain links TRBV4-2 to TRBJ2-3, with 9 bases that match TRBD1. The CDR3 is 16 amino acids. Germline V gene sequence: CDR1 LGHNA, CDR2 YNFKEQ. J gave up 8 bases and V 0 bases, and 9 bases lay outside the gene matches. The chain's CDR3 is CASSQDATGGDGTQYF. The CDR3, as DNA: TGTGCCAGCAGCCAAGATGCAACAGGGGGCGACGGTACGCAGTATTTT.

This sequence joins TRBV13 and TRBJ1-2, with no clear D. Germline values: CDR1 PRHDT, CDR2 FYEKMQ (reference sequence). The length of the CDR3 is 13 residues. Trimming stripped 4 bases from V and 7 bases from J, with 13 bases between. CDR3 in amino acids: CASSWIRYPGYTF. The CDR3 region has the DNA TGTGCCAGCAGCTGGATTCGCTATCCTGGCTACACCTTC.

V gene TRBV7-8 combines with J gene TRBJ1-1; D ambiguous. CDR1 and CDR2 from the germline V gene are SGHVS and FQNEAQ. The CDR3 totals 14 residues. V gave up 8 bases and J gave up 2 bases, with 15 bases separating them. In DNA form, the CDR3 reads TGTGCCAGCCGCCCGGAGAGATCTAACACTGAAGCTTTCTTT. This codes for CASRPERSNTEAFF.

This rearrangement joins TRBV5-5 to TRBJ2-3; D unclear. CDR3 length equals 13 residues. V gave up 4 bases and J gave up 2 bases, with 8 bases separating them. Germline-derived CDR1 and CDR2 are SGHKS and YYEKEE (reference sequence). The CDR3 region is CASSRLYTDTQYF. The CDR3 region has the DNA TGTGCCAGCAGCCGCTTATACACAGATACGCAGTATTTT.

The V call is TRBV6-6, the J call TRBJ2-7, with 10 bases that match TRBD1. This CDR3 spans 15 amino acids. Germline CDR1 and CDR2: MNHNY and SVGAGI (reference sequence). The ends lost 7 bases at V and 5 bases at J; junction bases unmatched: 11. DNA for the CDR3: TGTGCCAGCACTGAATCCGGGACAGGGGTTGACGAGCAGTACTTC. This gives the protein CASTESGTGVDEQYF.

The rearrangement uses TRBV11-2 and TRBJ2-3; D is possibly TRBD2 (6 bases). The CDR3 sequence is 15 residues long. Trimming removed 6 bases at V and 5 bases at J, with 18 bases between. Looked up from germline, CDR1 is SGHAT and CDR2 is FQNNGV. The CDR3, as DNA: TGTGCCAGCAGGATGACTAGTAGAGTTGGAGATACGCAGTATTTT. This gives the protein CASRMTSRVGDTQYF.

The rearrangement uses TRBV4-1 and TRBJ1-5, with 10 bases identical to TRBD1. Germline-derived CDR1 and CDR2 are MGHRA and YSYEKL. The V segment lost 4 bases and the J segment 7 bases; nucleotides outside the gene matches: 13. The CDR3 is 17 amino acids. The CDR3 loop reads CASSPLPGQGIGQPQHF. CDR3 DNA: TGCGCCAGCAGCCCACTTCCGGGACAGGGGATCGGACAGCCCCAGCATTTT.

The chain links TRBV5-1 to TRBJ1-2; 7 bases are a match to TRBD1. The CDR3 loop spans 14 amino acids. Germline V CDR1 and CDR2: SGHRS, YFSETQ. V was pared by 4 bases and J by 8 bases, with 11 bases of the junction left unmatched. In nucleotides, the CDR3 is TGCGCCAGCAGCCCCGAACAGGGGAGTCGGGGCTACACCTTC. Protein: CASSPEQGSRGYTF.

V is TRBV7-8 and J is TRBJ1-1, with 7 bases that match TRBD1. Germline V gives CDR1 SGHVS, CDR2 FQNEAQ. This CDR3 is built from 14 residues. The trim removed 1 base at V and 6 bases at J, leaving 5 bases unmatched. The CDR3 DNA sequence: TGTGCCAGCAGCTTAGAAGGGGGCATGGCTGAAGCTTTCTTT. Protein product: CASSLEGGMAEAFF.

This chain joins TRBV7-6 and TRBJ2-1, with 13 bases aligning to TRBD2. There are 16 residues in the CDR3. Trimming removed 5 bases from V and 5 bases from J; junction bases left unmatched: 6. CDR1 and CDR2 (germline): SGHVS, FNYEAQ. The CDR3 here is CASSTRGLAGNNEQFF. The CDR3, as DNA: TGTGCCAGCAGCACGCGGGGACTAGCGGGGAACAATGAGCAGTTCTTC.

The sample holds a few counts of this clone. The chain recombines TRBV10-3 with TRBJ2-2; tentatively, D is TRBD1 (5 bases). The V gene's germline CDR1 is ENHRY and CDR2 SYGVKD. The CDR3 runs to 13 residues. V was shortened by 2 bases and J by 6 bases, with 7 bases between the two germline ends. CDR3 coding DNA: TGTGCCATCAGTGAGATAGGGGCCGGGGAGCTGTTTTTT. Its translation is CAISEIGAGELFF.

The chain recombines TRBV7-2 with TRBJ1-4, with 7 bases matching TRBD1. Germline-derived CDR1 and CDR2 are SGHTA and FQGNSA. J gave up 5 bases and V 5 bases, and 11 bases lay outside the gene matches. This CDR3 spans 16 amino acids. CDR3 loop: CASSQRRRQGNEKLFF. The CDR3 region has the DNA TGTGCCAGCAGCCAACGACGCCGACAGGGAAATGAAAAACTGTTTTTT. The variable domain in full, with the rest retrieved from reference TRBV7-2 and TRBJ1-4, is GAGVSQSPSNKVTEKGKDVELRCDPISGHTALYWYRQSLGQGLEFLIYFQGNSAPDKSGLPSDRFSAERTGGSVSTLTIQRTQQEDSAVYLCASSQRRRQGNEKLFFGSGTQLSVL.

In regard to this clone: Different DNA sequences within this sample yield the same CDR3. The rearrangement uses TRBV7-8 and TRBJ2-5, with 12 bases that match TRBD2. There are 15 residues in the CDR3. Trimming at V came to 6 bases and at J to 4 bases, leaving 6 bases not matched to a gene. Germline V CDR1 and CDR2: SGHVS, FQNEAQ. Written as DNA, the CDR3 is TGTGCCAGCAGTCCTCTAGCGGGGGGGTTAGAGACCCAGTACTTC. It codes for CASSPLAGGLETQYF. Based on the CDR3 plus reference TRBV7-8 and TRBJ2-5, the full variable domain is GAGVSQSPRYKVAKRGQDVALRCDPISGHVSLFWYQQALGQGPEFLTYFQNEAQLDKSGLPSDRFFAERPEGSVSTLKIQRTQQEDSAVYLCASSPLAGGLETQYFGPGTRLLVL.

V and J are TRBV2 and TRBJ2-7; D is possibly TRBD2 (7 bases). Trimming left V 4 bases short and J 2 bases short, with 15 bases between. Germline lookup yields CDR1 SNHLY and CDR2 FYNNEI. This CDR3 spans 15 amino acids. CDR3 sequence: CASSGEGGNPYEQYF. The CDR3 bases are TGTGCCAGCAGTGGGGAGGGGGGGAATCCCTACGAGCAGTACTTC.

This clone was recorded only once. The chain carries TRBV5-6 and TRBJ1-6; 11 bases line up with TRBD1. The CDR3 sequence is 16 residues long. CDR1 is SGHDT and CDR2 is YYEEEE in the germline V gene. V shed 3 bases and J 9 bases; nucleotides not matched to a gene: 8. As DNA, the CDR3 is TGTGCCAGCAGCTCCCTCGGGGACAGGGGGAGTTCACCCCTCCACTTT. Its translation is CASSSLGDRGSSPLHF.